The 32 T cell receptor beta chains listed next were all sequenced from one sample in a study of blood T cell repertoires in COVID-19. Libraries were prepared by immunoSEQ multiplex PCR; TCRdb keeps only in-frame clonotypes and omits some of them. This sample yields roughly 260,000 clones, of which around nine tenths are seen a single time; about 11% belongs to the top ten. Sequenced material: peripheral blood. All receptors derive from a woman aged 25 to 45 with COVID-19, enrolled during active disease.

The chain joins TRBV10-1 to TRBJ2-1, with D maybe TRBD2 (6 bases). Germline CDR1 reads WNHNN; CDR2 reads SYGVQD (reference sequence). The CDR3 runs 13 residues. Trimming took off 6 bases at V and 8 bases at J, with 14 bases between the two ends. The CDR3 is CASSPSGSYEQFF. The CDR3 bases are TGCGCCAGCAGCCCAAGCGGGTCCTATGAGCAGTTCTTC.

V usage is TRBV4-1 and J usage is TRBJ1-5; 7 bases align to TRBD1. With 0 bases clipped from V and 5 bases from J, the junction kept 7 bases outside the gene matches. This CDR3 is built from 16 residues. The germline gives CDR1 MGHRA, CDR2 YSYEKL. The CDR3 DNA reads TGCGCCAGCAGCCAAGATGGGGGACAGCCTGATCAGCCCCAGCATTTT. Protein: CASSQDGGQPDQPQHF.

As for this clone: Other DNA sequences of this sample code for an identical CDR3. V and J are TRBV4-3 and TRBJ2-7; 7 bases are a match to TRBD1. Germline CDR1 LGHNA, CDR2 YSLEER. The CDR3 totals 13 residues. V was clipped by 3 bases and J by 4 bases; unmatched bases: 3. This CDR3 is CASSHRDSYEQYF. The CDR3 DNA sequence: TGCGCCAGCAGCCATAGGGACAGTTACGAGCAGTACTTC.

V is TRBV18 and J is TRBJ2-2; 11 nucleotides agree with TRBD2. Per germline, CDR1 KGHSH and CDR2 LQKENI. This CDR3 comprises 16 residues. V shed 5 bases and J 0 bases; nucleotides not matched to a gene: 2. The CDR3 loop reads CASSGTSGTNTGELFF. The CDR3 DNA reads TGTGCCAGCTCAGGGACTAGCGGAACGAACACCGGGGAGCTGTTTTTT.

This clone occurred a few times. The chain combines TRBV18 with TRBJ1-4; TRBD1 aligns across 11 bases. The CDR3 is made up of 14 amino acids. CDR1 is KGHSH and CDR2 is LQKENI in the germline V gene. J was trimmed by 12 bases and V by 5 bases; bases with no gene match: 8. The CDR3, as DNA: TGTGCCAGCTCAAACCGGGACAGGGGGACGGAACTGTTTTTT. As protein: CASSNRDRGTELFF.

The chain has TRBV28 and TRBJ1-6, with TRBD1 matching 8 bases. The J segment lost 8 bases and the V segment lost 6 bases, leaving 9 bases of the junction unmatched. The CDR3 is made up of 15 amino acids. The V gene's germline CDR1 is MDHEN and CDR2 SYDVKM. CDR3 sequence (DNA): TGTGCCAGCAGGAGAAGACAGGGGTGGCATTCACCCCTCCACTTT. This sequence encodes CASRRRQGWHSPLHF.

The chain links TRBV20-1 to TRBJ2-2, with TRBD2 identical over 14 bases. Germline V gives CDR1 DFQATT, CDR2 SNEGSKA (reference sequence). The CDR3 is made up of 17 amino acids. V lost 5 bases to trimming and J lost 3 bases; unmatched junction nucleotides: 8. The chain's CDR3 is CSAGGTSGSSDTGELFF. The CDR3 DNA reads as TGCAGTGCTGGTGGGACTAGCGGGAGTAGTGACACCGGGGAGCTGTTTTTT.

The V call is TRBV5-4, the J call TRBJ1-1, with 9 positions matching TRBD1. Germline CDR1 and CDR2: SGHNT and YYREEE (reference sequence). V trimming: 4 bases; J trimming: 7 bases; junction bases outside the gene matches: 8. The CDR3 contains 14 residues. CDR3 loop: CASSPGQGWGEAFF. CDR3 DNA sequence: TGTGCCAGCAGCCCCGGACAGGGGTGGGGTGAAGCTTTCTTT.

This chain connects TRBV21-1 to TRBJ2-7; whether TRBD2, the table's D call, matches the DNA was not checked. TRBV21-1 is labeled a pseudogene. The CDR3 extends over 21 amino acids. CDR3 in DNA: TGTGCCAGCAGCAGAATCGACCCTCCCCAGGGCGGGAGCATGAGCTTCTACGAGCAGTACTTC. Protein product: CASSRIDPPQGGSMSFYEQYF.

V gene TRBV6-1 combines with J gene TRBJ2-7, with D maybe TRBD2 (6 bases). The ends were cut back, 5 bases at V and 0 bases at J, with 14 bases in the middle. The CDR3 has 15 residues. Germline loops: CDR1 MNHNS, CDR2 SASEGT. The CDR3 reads CASSFSGLNSYEQYF. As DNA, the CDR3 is TGTGCCAGCAGTTTTTCGGGACTGAACTCCTACGAGCAGTACTTC.

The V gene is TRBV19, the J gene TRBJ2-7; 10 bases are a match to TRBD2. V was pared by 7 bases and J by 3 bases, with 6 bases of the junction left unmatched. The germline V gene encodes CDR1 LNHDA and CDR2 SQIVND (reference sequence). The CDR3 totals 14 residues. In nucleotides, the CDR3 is TGTGCCAGTACGAGCGGGAGGGCCTTCTACGAGCAGTACTTC. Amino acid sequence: CASTSGRAFYEQYF. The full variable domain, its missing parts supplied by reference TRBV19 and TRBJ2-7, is DGGITQSPKYLFRKEGQNVTLSCEQNLNHDAMYWYRQDPGQGLRLIYYSQIVNDFQKGDIAEGYSVSREKKESFPLTVTSAQKNPTAFYLCASTSGRAFYEQYFGPGTRLTVT.

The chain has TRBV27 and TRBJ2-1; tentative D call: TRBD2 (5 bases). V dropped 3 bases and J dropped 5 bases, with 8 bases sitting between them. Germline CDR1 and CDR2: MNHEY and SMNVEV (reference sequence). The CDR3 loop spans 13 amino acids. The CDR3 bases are TGTGCCAGCAGTTTTACGGGGAACAATGAGCAGTTCTTC. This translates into CASSFTGNNEQFF.

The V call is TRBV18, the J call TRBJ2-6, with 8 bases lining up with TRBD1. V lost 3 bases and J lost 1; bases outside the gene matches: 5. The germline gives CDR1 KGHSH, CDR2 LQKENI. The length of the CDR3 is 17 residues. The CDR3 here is CASSPQTGESGANVLTF. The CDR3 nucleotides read TGTGCCAGCTCACCCCAGACAGGGGAGTCTGGGGCCAACGTCCTGACTTTC.

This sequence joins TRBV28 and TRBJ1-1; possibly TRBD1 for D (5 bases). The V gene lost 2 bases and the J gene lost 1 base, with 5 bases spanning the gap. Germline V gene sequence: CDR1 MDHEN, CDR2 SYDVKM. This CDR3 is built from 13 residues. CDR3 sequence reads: CASSLGANTEAFF. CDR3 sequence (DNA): TGTGCCAGCAGTTTAGGGGCGAACACTGAAGCTTTCTTT.

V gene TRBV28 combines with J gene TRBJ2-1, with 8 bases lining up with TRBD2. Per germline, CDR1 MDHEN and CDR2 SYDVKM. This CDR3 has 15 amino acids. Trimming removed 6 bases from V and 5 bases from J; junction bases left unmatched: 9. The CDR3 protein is CASRIAGGRHNEQFF. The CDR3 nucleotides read TGTGCCAGCAGAATTGCAGGCGGGAGGCACAATGAGCAGTTCTTC.

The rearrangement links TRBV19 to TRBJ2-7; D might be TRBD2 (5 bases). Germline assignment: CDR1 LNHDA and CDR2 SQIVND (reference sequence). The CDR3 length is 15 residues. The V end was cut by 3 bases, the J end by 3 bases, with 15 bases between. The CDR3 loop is CASSMEVRLGYEQYF. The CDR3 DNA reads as TGTGCCAGTAGTATGGAGGTCCGCCTGGGCTACGAGCAGTACTTC.

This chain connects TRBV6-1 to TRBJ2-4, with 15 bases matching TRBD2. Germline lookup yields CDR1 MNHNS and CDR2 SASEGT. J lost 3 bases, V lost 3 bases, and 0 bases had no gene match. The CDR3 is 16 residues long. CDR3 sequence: CASSEGLAGGKNIQYF. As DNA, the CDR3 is TGTGCCAGCAGTGAGGGACTAGCGGGAGGCAAAAACATTCAGTACTTC.

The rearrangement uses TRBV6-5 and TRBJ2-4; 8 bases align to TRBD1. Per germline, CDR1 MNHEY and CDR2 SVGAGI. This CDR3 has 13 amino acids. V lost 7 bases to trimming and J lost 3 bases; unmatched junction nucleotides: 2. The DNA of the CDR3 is TGTGCCAGCACGACAGGGGTCAAAAACATTCAGTACTTC. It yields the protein CASTTGVKNIQYF.

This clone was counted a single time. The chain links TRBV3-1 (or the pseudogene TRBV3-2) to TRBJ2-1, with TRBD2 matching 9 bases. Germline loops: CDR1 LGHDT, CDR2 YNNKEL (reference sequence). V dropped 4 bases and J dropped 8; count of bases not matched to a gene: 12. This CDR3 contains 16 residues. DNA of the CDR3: TGTGCCAGCAGCCCTTACGGGCGGGGGGGGACCGATGAGCAGTTCTTC. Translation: CASSPYGRGGTDEQFF.

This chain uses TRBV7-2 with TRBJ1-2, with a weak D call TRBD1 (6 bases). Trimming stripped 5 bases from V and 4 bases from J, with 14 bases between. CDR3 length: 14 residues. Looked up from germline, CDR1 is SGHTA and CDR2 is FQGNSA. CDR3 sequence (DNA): TGTGCCAGCAGCCCACCAGGGGTGGGCTATGGCTACACCTTC. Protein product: CASSPPGVGYGYTF. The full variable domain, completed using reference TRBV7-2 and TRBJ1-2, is GAGVSQSPSNKVTEKGKDVELRCDPISGHTALYWYRQSLGQGLEFLIYFQGNSAPDKSGLPSDRFSAERTGGSVSTLTIQRTQQEDSAVYLCASSPPGVGYGYTFGSGTRLTVV.

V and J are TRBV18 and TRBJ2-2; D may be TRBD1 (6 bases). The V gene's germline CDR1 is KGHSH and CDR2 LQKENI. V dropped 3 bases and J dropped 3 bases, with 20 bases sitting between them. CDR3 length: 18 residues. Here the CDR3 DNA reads TGTGCCAGCTCACCCCCGTCCTGGGACACCGCTTACACCGGGGAGCTGTTTTTT. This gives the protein CASSPPSWDTAYTGELFF.

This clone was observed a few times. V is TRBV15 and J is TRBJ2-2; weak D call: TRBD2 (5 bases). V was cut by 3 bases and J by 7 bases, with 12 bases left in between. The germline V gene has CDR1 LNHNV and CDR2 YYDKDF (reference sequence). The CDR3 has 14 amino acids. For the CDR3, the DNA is TGTGCCACCAGCAGTTCGCGGGTGGACGGGGAGCTGTTTTTT. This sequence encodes CATSSSRVDGELFF.

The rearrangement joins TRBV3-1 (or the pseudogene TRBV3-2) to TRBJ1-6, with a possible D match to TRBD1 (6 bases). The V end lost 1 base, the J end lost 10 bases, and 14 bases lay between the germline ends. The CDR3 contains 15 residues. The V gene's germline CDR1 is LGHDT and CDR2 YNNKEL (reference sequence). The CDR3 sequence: CASSQGGGRGSPLHF. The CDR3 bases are TGTGCCAGCAGCCAAGGGGGGGGGCGCGGCTCACCCCTCCACTTT.

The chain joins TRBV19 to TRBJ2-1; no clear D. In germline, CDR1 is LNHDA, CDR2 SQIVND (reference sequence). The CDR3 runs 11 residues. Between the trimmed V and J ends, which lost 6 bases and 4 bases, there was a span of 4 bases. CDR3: CASRTYNEQFF. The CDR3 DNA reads TGTGCCAGTAGAACATACAATGAGCAGTTCTTC.

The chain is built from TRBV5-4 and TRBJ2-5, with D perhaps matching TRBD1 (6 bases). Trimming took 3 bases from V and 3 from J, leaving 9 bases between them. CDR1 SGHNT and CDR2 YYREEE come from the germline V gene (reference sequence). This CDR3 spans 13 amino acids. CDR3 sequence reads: CASSSHREETQYF. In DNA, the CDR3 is TGTGCCAGCAGCTCTCACAGGGAAGAGACCCAGTACTTC.

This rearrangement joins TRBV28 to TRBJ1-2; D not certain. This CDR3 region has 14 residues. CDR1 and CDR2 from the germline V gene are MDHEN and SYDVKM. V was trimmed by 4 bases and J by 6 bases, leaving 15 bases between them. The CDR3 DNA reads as TGTGCCAGCAGTTCCCCGGGGTTCGCGAATGGCTACACCTTC. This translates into CASSSPGFANGYTF.

CDR3 nucleotides: TGTGCCAGCAGCGTAGGTAGCGGGGGTACAGATACGCAGTATTTT. Protein sequence: CASSVGSGGTDTQYF. The rearrangement uses TRBV9 and TRBJ2-3; TRBD2 aligns across 9 bases. CDR1 is SGDLS and CDR2 is YYNGEE in the germline V gene. V gave up 0 bases and J gave up 3 bases; unmatched junction bases: 2. The CDR3 is made up of 15 amino acids. Combining the CDR3 with reference TRBV9 and TRBJ2-3 gives the whole variable domain DSGVTQTPKHLITATGQRVTLRCSPRSGDLSVYWYQQSLDQGLQFLIQYYNGEERAKGNILERFSAQQFPDLHSELNLSSLELGDSALYFCASSVGSGGTDTQYFGPGTRLTVL.

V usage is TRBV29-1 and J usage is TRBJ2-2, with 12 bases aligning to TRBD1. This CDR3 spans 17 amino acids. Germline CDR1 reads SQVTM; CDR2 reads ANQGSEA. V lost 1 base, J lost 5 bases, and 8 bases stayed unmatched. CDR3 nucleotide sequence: TGCAGCGTTGAAGGGCAGCGGGACAGGGGGCGGACCGGGGAGCTGTTTTTT. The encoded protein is CSVEGQRDRGRTGELFF.

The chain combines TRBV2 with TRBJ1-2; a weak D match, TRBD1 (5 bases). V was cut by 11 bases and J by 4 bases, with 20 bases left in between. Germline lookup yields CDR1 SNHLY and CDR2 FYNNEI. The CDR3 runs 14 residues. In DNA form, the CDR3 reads TGTGCCCGTAAAGGGGCAGCTCAATTCTATGGCTACACCTTC. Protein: CARKGAAQFYGYTF.

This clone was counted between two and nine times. This CDR3 reads CASSESRPNAIYF. The CDR3 DNA is TGTGCCAGCAGTGAATCTAGGCCGAACGCCATATATTTT. The V call is TRBV2, the J call TRBJ1-3; D remains unclear. The CDR3 is made up of 13 amino acids. CDR1 SNHLY and CDR2 FYNNEI come from the germline V gene. Trimming shortened V by 2 bases and J by 11 bases, and 13 bases separated the two germline ends.

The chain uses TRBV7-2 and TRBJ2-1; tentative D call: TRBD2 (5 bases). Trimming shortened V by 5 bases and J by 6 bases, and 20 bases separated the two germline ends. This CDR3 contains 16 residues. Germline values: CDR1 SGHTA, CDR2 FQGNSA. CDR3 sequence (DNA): TGTGCCAGCAGCCCGAGTGTGGGGAGTTGGGCCAATGAGCAGTTCTTC. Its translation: CASSPSVGSWANEQFF.

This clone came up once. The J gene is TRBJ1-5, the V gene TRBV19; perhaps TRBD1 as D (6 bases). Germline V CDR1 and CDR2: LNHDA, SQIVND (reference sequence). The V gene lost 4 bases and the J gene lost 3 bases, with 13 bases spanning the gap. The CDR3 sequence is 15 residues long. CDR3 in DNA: TGTGCCAGTAGTAGAGGACAGTTTCTCAATCAGCCCCAGCATTTT. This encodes CASSRGQFLNQPQHF.